The 5 T cell receptor beta chains in this list originate from one sample, sequenced in a study of CD8 T cells in ankylosing spondylitis. Their recognized antigens are unknown. MiXCR, applied by TCRdb to the 5' RACE reads, yields one record per CDR3 protein. The data show 700,000 to 1,000,000 distinct CDR3 sequences, approximately 10% seen once. General study points: About 8 highly homologous variants made up a TCR beta motif, and this motif appeared characteristic of ankylosing spondylitis blood.

Sequencing input: blood, either unsorted or a sorted T cell fraction (not recorded which). The receptors here all came from a male donor with ankylosing spondylitis.

Only a few counts were recorded for this clonotype. The chain employs TRBV18 and TRBJ2-7, with D possibly TRBD1 on 6 matching bases. The V gene's germline CDR1 is KGHSH and CDR2 LQKENI. This CDR3 region has 17 residues. With 4 bases removed from V and 0 bases from J, the gap between germline ends came to 19 bases. DNA of the CDR3: TGTGCCAGCTCACTTAACCAAGGGGGAACTAGCTCCTACGAGCAGTACTTC. This sequence encodes CASSLNQGGTSSYEQYF. Drawing the rest from reference TRBV18 and TRBJ2-7, the complete variable domain is NAGVMQNPRHLVRRRGQEARLRCSPMKGHSHVYWYRQLPEEGLKFMVYLQKENIIDESGMPKERFSAEFPKEGPSILRIQQVVRGDSAAYFCASSLNQGGTSSYEQYFGPGTRLTVT.

The V and J genes are TRBV20-1 and TRBJ2-6; 10 bases line up with TRBD1. The J segment lost 1 base and the V segment lost 1 base, leaving 1 base of the junction unmatched. The germline CDR1 and CDR2 sequences are DFQATT and SNEGSKA (reference sequence). This CDR3 comprises 16 residues. The CDR3 sequence: CSARGQGASGANVLTF. CDR3 nucleotide sequence: TGCAGTGCTAGAGGACAGGGGGCGTCTGGGGCCAACGTCCTGACTTTC.

The sample holds a few counts of this clonotype. The chain couples TRBV20-1 to TRBJ2-7; the match to TRBD2 covers 10 bases. The length of the CDR3 is 13 residues. After removal of 5 bases from V and 2 bases from J, the junction contained 3 bases not matched to a gene. The germline V gene has CDR1 DFQATT and CDR2 SNEGSKA (reference sequence). In DNA, the CDR3 is TGCAGTGCTGCAGGACTAGCGGCCTACGAGCAGTACTTC. This translates into CSAAGLAAYEQYF.

The table lists this clonotype with many counts. V is TRBV6-1 and J is TRBJ2-5, with D possibly being TRBD2 (6 bases). The CDR3 consists of 13 residues. The germline V and J ends were trimmed by 5 bases and 5 bases, with 12 bases remaining between them. Looked up from germline, CDR1 is MNHNS and CDR2 is SASEGT. The CDR3 sequence: CASSPGGMETQYF. The CDR3 DNA reads TGTGCCAGCAGTCCCGGGGGAATGGAGACCCAGTACTTC.

A few counts support this clonotype. V gene TRBV15 combines with J gene TRBJ2-1, with TRBD2 matching over 11 bases. The CDR3 sequence is 18 residues long. The V gene's germline CDR1 is LNHNV and CDR2 YYDKDF (reference sequence). J gave up 5 bases and V 1 base, and 10 bases lay outside the gene matches. CDR3 in DNA: TGTGCCACCAGCAGAGCATCAGAAGGACTAGCGGGTCACAATGAGCAGTTCTTC. Encoded protein: CATSRASEGLAGHNEQFF.